Detailed here is one T cell receptor beta chain. Sequencing used immunoSEQ multiplex PCR; TCRdb keeps in-frame clones, though not all of them. The sample includes around 70,000 clones, roughly 96% of them seen just once. This entry comes from a study of technical replicates of blood from a few donors. The V end was cut by 1 base, the J end by 8 bases, with 9 bases between. Germline loops: CDR1 MNHNS, CDR2 SASEGT. CDR3 length: 13 residues. The V gene is TRBV6-1, the J gene TRBJ2-1, with a weak D call TRBD1 (5 bases). This clonotype was sampled from a human donor in good health. What was sequenced was T cells isolated from PBMCs. The CDR3 DNA follows: TGTGCCAGCAGTGAAGACAGGTGGTATGAGCAGTTCTTC. Encoded protein: CASSEDRWYEQFF.